The TCR beta chain described here comes from a study of OX40 agonist ivuxolimab in advanced cancers. Whole-study results and caveats: The study found that CD8+ T cells averaged more expanded clones than CD4+.

The CDR3 contains 15 residues. Germline V gene lookup returns CDR1 SGHVS and CDR2 FNYEAQ. The V and J ends lost 5 bases and 9 bases, in that order; junction bases with no gene match: 8. This clone was found a few times. What it binds is not known. The protocol was immunoSEQ multiplex PCR, while the TCRdb copy is restricted to in-frame clones and leaves out a portion. The sample lists over 95,000 clones, roughly 90% occurring once. The TCR sequence derives from an adult with an advanced solid tumor such as melanoma, head and neck, liver or kidney cancer. The material was CD4+ or CD8+ T cells sorted from blood, obtained in a trial of the OX40 agonist ivuxolimab. The chain recombines TRBV7-6 with TRBJ2-1, with 12 bases aligning to TRBD2. The CDR3 bases are TGTGCCAGCAGCCCACGACTAGCGGGAGTCGTTGAGCAGTTCTTC. Its translation: CASSPRLAGVVEQFF. The full variable domain, with the rest looked up from reference TRBV7-6 and TRBJ2-1, is GAGVSQSPRYKVTKRGQDVALRCDPISGHVSLYWYRQALGQGPEFLTYFNYEAQQDKSGLPNDRFSAERPEGSISTLTIQRTEQRDSAMYRCASSPRLAGVVEQFFGPGTRLTVL.